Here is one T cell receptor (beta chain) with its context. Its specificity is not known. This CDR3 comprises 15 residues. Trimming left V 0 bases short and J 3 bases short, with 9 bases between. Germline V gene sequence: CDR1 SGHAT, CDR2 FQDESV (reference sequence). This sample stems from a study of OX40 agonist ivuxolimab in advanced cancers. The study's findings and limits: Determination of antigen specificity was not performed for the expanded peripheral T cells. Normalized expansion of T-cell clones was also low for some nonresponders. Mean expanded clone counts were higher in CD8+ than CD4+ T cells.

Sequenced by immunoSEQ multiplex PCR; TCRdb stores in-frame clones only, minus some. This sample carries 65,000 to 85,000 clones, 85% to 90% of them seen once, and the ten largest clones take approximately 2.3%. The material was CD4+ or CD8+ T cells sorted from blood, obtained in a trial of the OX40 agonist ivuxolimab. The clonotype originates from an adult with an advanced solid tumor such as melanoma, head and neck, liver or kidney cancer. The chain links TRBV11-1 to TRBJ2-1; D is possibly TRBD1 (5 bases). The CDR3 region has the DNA TGTGCCAGCAGCTTAGCCCAGGGCCACTACAATGAGCAGTTCTTC. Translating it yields CASSLAQGHYNEQFF.